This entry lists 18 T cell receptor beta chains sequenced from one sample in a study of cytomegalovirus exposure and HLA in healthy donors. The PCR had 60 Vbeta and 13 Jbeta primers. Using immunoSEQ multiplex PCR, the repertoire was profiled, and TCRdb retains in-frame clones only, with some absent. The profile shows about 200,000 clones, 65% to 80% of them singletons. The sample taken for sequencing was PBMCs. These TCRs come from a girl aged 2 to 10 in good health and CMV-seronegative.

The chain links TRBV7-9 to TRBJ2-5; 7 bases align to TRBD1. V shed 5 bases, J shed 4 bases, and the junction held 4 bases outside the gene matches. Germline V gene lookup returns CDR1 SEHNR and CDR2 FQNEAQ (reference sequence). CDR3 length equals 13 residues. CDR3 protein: CASSLRQGETQYF. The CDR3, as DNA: TGTGCCAGCAGCCTACGACAGGGAGAGACCCAGTACTTC.

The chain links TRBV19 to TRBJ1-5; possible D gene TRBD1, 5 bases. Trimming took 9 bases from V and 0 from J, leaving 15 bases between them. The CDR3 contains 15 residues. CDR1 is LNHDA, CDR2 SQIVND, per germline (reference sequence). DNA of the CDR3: TGTGCCAGCAATTTGGGGGGATATAGCAATCAGCCCCAGCATTTT. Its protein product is CASNLGGYSNQPQHF.

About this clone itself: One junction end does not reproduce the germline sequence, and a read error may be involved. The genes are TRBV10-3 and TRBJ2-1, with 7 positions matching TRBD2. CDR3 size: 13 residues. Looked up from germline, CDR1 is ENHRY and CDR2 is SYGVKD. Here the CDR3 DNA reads TGTGCCATCAGTGAGTACGGGATTGGACTAGTGCTCTTC. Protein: CAISEYGIGLVLF.

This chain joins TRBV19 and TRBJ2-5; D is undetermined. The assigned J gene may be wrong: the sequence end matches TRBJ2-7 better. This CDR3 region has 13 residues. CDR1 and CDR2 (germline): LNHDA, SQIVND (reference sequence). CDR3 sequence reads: CASSIALIYEQYF. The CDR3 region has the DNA TGTGCCAGTAGTATAGCCCTTATCTACGAGCAGTACTTC.

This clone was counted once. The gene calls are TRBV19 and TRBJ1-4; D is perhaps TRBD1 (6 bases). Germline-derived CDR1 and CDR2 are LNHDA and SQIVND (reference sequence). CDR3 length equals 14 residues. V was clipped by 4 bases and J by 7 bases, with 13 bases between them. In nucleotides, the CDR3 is TGTGCCAGTAGTAACAGGGCGGTAGGTGAAAAACTGTTTTTT. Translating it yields CASSNRAVGEKLFF.

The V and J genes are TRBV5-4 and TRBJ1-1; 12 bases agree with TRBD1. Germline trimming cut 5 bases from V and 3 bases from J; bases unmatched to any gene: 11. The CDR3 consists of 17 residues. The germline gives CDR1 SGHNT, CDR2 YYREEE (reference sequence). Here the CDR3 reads CASRRGQGAQVDTEAFF. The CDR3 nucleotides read TGTGCCAGCAGACGGGGACAGGGGGCGCAGGTGGACACTGAAGCTTTCTTT.

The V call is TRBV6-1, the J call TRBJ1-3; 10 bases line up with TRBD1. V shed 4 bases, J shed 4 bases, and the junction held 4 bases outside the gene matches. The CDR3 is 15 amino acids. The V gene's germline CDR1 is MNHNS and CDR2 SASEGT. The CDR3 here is CASSVDRGQGNTIYF. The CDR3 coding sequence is TGTGCCAGCAGTGTCGACAGGGGGCAGGGAAACACCATATATTTT.

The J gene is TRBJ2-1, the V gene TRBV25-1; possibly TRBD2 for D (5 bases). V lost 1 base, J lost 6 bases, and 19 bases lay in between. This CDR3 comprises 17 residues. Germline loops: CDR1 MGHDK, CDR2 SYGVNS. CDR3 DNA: TGTGCCAGCAGTGAATGGAGAAGCGGCACCGGATTCAATGAGCAGTTCTTC. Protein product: CASSEWRSGTGFNEQFF. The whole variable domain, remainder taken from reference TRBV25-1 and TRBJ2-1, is EADIYQTPRYLVIGTGKKITLECSQTMGHDKMYWYQQDPGMELHLIHYSYGVNSTEKGDLSSESTVSRIRTEHFPLTLESARPSHTSQYLCASSEWRSGTGFNEQFFGPGTRLTVL.

The CDR3 loop reads CASGSGTSNTEAFF. CDR3 DNA: TGTGCCAGCGGGTCCGGGACATCGAACACTGAAGCTTTCTTT. The genes are TRBV27 and TRBJ1-1; a possible D gene is TRBD1 (6 bases). Trimming stripped 8 bases from V and 1 base from J, with 14 bases between. CDR1 and CDR2 (germline): MNHEY, SMNVEV (reference sequence). This CDR3 has 14 residues.

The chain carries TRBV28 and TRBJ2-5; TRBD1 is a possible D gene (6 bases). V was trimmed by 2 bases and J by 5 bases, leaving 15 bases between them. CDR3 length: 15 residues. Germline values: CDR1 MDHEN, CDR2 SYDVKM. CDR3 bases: TGTGCCAGCAGTTTACAGGGGATTATTGGGGAGACCCAGTACTTC. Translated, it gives CASSLQGIIGETQYF. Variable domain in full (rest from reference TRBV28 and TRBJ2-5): DVKVTQSSRYLVKRTGEKVFLECVQDMDHENMFWYRQDPGLGLRLIYFSYDVKMKEKGDIPEGYSVSREKKERFSLILESASTNQTSMYLCASSLQGIIGETQYFGPGTRLLVL.

The CDR3 is CASSLVRTGGRRGYTF. DNA for the CDR3: TGTGCCAGCAGCTTGGTCCGGACAGGGGGAAGAAGGGGCTACACCTTC. The rearrangement joins TRBV5-6 to TRBJ1-2, with 10 bases matching TRBD1. Trimming cost V 0 bases and J 8 bases; bases outside gene matches: 10. The germline V gene encodes CDR1 SGHDT and CDR2 YYEEEE. This CDR3 spans 16 amino acids.

In DNA form, the CDR3 reads TGTGCCTGGAGTGGGGGCCACTCCTACAATGAGCAGTTCTTC. Translating gives CAWSGGHSYNEQFF. J is TRBJ2-1 and V is TRBV30, with a possible D match to TRBD1 (5 bases). Deletions cut 1 base from V and 0 bases from J, with 7 bases between. CDR1 GTSNPN and CDR2 SVGIG come from the germline V gene (reference sequence). The CDR3 has 14 amino acids.

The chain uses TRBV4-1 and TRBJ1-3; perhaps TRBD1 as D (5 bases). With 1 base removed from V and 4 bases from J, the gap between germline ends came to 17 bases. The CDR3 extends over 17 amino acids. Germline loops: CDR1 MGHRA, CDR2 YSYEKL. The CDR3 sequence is CASSQVLPRVKGNTIYF. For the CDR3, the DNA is TGCGCCAGCAGCCAAGTCTTGCCCAGGGTGAAAGGAAACACCATATATTTT.

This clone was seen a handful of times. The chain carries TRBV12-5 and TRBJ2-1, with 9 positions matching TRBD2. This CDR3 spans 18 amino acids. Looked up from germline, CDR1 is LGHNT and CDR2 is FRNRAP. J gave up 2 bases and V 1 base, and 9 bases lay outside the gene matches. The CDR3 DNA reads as TGTGCTAGTGGTTTGGCTCAACCCGTAGCGGGGGCCTACAATGAGCAGTTCTTC. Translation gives CASGLAQPVAGAYNEQFF.

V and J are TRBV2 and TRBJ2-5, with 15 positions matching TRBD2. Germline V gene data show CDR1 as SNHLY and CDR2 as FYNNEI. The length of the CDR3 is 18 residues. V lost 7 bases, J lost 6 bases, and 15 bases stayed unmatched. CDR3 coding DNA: TGTGCCAGCAAGGCCGGGACTAGCGGGGGGCCCCCCTTACAGACCCAGTACTTC. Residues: CASKAGTSGGPPLQTQYF.

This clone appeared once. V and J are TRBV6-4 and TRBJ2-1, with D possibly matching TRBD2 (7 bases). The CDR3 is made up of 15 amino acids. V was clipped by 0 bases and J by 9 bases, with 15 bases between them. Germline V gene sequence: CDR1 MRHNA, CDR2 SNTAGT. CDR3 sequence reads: CASSDSGGAGGEQFF. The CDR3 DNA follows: TGTGCCAGCAGTGACTCGGGGGGGGCCGGGGGTGAGCAGTTCTTC.

The CDR3 here is CASSLGGTAKNIQYF. The CDR3, as DNA: TGTGCCAGCAGCCTCGGGGGGACGGCCAAAAACATTCAGTACTTC. This chain connects TRBV7-8 to TRBJ2-4, with TRBD2 matching over 7 bases. Unmatched junction bases numbered 5, after V lost 5 bases and J lost 1 base. CDR3 length: 15 amino acids. Per germline, CDR1 SGHVS and CDR2 FQNEAQ.

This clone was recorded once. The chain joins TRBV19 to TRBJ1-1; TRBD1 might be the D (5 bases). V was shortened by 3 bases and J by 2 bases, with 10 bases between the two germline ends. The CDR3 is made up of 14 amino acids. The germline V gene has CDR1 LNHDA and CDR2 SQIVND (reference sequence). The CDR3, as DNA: TGTGCCAGTAGTATGGACAAACTTAACACTGAAGCTTTCTTT. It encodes CASSMDKLNTEAFF.